What follows are 14 T cell receptor beta chains derived from one specimen sequenced in a study of T cell responses to AZD1222 COVID-19 vaccine. Assay: immunoSEQ multiplex PCR; the TCRdb copy retains only in-frame clones and omits some. The sample includes some 150,000 clones, around nine tenths of them seen just once. The sample consisted of peripheral blood, taken on day 0 of MenACWY control vaccination. The receptors come from an adult in good health.

The chain recombines TRBV4-2 with TRBJ1-2; D is perhaps TRBD1 (5 bases). The CDR3 loop spans 15 amino acids. Germline-derived CDR1 and CDR2 are LGHNA and YNFKEQ. V was cut by 3 bases and J by 4 bases, with 15 bases left in between. The CDR3 loop is CASSQTESQGYGYTF. CDR3 sequence (DNA): TGTGCCAGCAGCCAGACAGAAAGCCAGGGCTATGGCTACACCTTC.

The genes are TRBV27 and TRBJ1-5; no firm D call. The CDR3 covers 15 residues. V lost 4 bases and J lost 0, with 10 bases in between. Germline-derived CDR1 and CDR2 are MNHEY and SMNVEV (reference sequence). The CDR3 reads CASSSLGISNQPQHF. For the CDR3, the DNA is TGTGCCAGCAGTTCCCTGGGAATTAGCAATCAGCCCCAGCATTTT.

The V and J genes are TRBV12-3 or TRBV12-4 and TRBJ1-1; D not certain. V was clipped by 6 bases and J by 3 bases, with 11 bases between them. The CDR3 loop spans 13 amino acids. This CDR3 is CASSYNRDTEAFF. The CDR3 DNA is TGTGCCAGCAGCTATAACAGAGACACTGAAGCTTTCTTT.

The V and J genes are TRBV18 and TRBJ1-6; D may be TRBD1 (6 bases). The length of the CDR3 is 14 residues. Germline V gene data show CDR1 as KGHSH and CDR2 as LQKENI. V lost 2 bases and J 11 bases, leaving 13 bases between the germline ends. In DNA, the CDR3 is TGTGCCAGCTCACCATTACAGGGTTCGGCACCCCTCCACTTT. Protein: CASSPLQGSAPLHF.

The chain employs TRBV9 and TRBJ1-6; no reliable D call. Germline loops: CDR1 SGDLS, CDR2 YYNGEE. The CDR3 contains 15 residues. Trimming stripped 0 bases from V and 8 bases from J, with 12 bases between. CDR3 residues: CASSVGQAADSPLHF. CDR3 DNA sequence: TGTGCCAGCAGCGTAGGGCAGGCGGCGGATTCACCCCTCCACTTT. Together with reference TRBV9 and TRBJ1-6, the CDR3 gives the full variable domain: DSGVTQTPKHLITATGQRVTLRCSPRSGDLSVYWYQQSLDQGLQFLIQYYNGEERAKGNILERFSAQQFPDLHSELNLSSLELGDSALYFCASSVGQAADSPLHFGNGTRLTVT.

The chain joins TRBV5-1 to TRBJ2-5; tentative D call: TRBD1 (6 bases). The V gene's germline CDR1 is SGHRS and CDR2 YFSETQ. The CDR3 covers 16 residues. V dropped 5 bases and J dropped 4 bases, with 21 bases sitting between them. DNA of the CDR3: TGCGCCAGCAGGCGACAGAACCAGGGGTCCTCAGAGACCCAGTACTTC. This gives the protein CASRRQNQGSSETQYF.

The V gene is TRBV7-9, the J gene TRBJ2-2; tentative D call: TRBD2 (5 bases). This CDR3 is 17 amino acids long. Trimming stripped 1 base from V and 1 base from J, with 13 bases between. Germline values: CDR1 SEHNR, CDR2 FQNEAQ (reference sequence). The CDR3 bases are TGTGCCAGCAGCTTAGAAGAAGGGAGTCTGAACACCGGGGAGCTGTTTTTT. Amino acids: CASSLEEGSLNTGELFF.

This chain connects TRBV21-1 to TRBJ1-5; the DNA was not used to check the table's D call, TRBD1. TRBV21-1 is a pseudogene. The CDR3 is 16 amino acids. The CDR3 DNA reads TGTGCCACAGTAGGACAGCAAAGCGTTAGCAATCAGCCCCAGCATTTT. This codes for CATVGQQSVSNQPQHF.

This rearrangement joins TRBV7-9 to TRBJ1-3, with 8 bases identical to TRBD1. This CDR3 has 15 amino acids. After removal of 2 bases from V and 5 bases from J, the junction contained 5 bases not matched to a gene. Germline assignment: CDR1 SEHNR and CDR2 FQNEAQ (reference sequence). The CDR3 loop reads CASSLPGQGRNTIYF. CDR3 sequence (DNA): TGTGCCAGCAGCTTACCCGGACAGGGTAGAAACACCATATATTTT.

This clone was detected once. This sequence joins TRBV7-9 and TRBJ2-7; 7 positions match TRBD1. Germline CDR1 is SEHNR and CDR2 is FQNEAQ (reference sequence). The V and J ends lost 2 bases and 5 bases, in that order; junction bases with no gene match: 9. The CDR3 contains 15 residues. CDR3 region: CASSLQTGVRDEQYF. For the CDR3, the DNA is TGTGCCAGCAGCTTACAAACAGGGGTTCGGGACGAGCAGTACTTC. The full variable domain, its missing parts supplied by reference TRBV7-9 and TRBJ2-7, is DTGVSQNPRHKITKRGQNVTFRCDPISEHNRLYWYRQTLGQGPEFLTYFQNEAQLEKSRLLSDRFSAERPKGSFSTLEIQRTEQGDSAMYLCASSLQTGVRDEQYFGPGTRLTVT.

The chain carries TRBV27 and TRBJ1-6; D possibly corresponds to TRBD1 (5 bases). Per germline, CDR1 MNHEY and CDR2 SMNVEV (reference sequence). Trimming pared 6 bases from V and 0 bases from J, leaving 12 bases between. This CDR3 spans 16 amino acids. Here the CDR3 reads CASRDTASSYNSPLHF. CDR3 nucleotides: TGTGCCAGCAGGGACACGGCGAGCTCCTATAATTCACCCCTCCACTTT.

This clone was recorded once. The chain employs TRBV4-1 and TRBJ2-1; 9 positions agree with TRBD1. Germline V CDR1 and CDR2: MGHRA, YSYEKL. The CDR3 is 14 residues long. V shed 3 bases, J shed 9 bases, and the junction held 6 bases outside the gene matches. The CDR3 DNA reads as TGCGCCAGCAGCCACAATGGACAGGGGAGTGAGCAGTTCTTC. Translating it yields CASSHNGQGSEQFF.

This chain joins TRBV6-1 and TRBJ1-5, with 7 bases identical to TRBD1. Trimming removed 4 bases from V and 3 bases from J; junction bases left unmatched: 9. CDR1 is MNHNS and CDR2 is SASEGT in the germline V gene. The CDR3 spans 16 residues. CDR3 DNA sequence: TGTGCCAGCAGTGGACCGGGACAGTCTTACAATCAGCCCCAGCATTTT. It is translated as CASSGPGQSYNQPQHF.

The V gene is TRBV5-1, the J gene TRBJ1-1; TRBD1 might be the D (6 bases). CDR3 length: 13 residues. The V gene lost 2 bases and the J gene lost 6 bases, with 11 bases spanning the gap. From germline, CDR1 is SGHRS and CDR2 YFSETQ. For the CDR3, the DNA is TGCGCCAGCAGCTTTAACACAGGGTCTGAAGCTTTCTTT. The encoded protein is CASSFNTGSEAFF.